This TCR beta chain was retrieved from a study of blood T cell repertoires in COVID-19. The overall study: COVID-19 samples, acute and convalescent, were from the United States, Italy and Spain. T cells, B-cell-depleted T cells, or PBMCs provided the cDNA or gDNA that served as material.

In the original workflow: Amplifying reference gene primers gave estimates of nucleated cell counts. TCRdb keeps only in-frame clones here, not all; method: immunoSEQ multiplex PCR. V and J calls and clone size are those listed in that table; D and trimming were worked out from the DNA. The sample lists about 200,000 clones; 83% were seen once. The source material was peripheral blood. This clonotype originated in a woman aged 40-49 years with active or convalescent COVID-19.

The CDR3 reads CSAIEQYNEQFF. The CDR3 nucleotides read TGCAGTGCTATTGAACAGTACAATGAGCAGTTCTTC. This chain links TRBV20-1 with TRBJ2-1; D is uncertain. The germline V and J ends were trimmed by 4 bases and 4 bases, with 8 bases remaining between them. CDR3 length equals 12 residues. Germline CDR1 is DFQATT and CDR2 is SNEGSKA (reference sequence).